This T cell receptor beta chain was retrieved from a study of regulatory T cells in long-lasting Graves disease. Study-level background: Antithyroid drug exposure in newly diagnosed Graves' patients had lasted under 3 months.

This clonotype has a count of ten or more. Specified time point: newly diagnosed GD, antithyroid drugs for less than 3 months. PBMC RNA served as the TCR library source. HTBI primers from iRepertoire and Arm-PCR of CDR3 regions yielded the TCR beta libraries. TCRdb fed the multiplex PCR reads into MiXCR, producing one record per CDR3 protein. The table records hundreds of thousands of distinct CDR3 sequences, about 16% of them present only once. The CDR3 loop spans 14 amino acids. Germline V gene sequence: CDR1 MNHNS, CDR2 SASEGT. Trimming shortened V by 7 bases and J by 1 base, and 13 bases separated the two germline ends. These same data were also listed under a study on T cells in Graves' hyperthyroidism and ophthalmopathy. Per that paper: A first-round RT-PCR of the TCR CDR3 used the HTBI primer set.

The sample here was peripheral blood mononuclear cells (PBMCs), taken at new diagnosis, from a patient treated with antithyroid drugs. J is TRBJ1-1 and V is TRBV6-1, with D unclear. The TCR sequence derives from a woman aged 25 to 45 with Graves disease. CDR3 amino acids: CASNWGSRNTEAFF. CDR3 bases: TGTGCCAGCAATTGGGGAAGCAGGAACACTGAAGCTTTCTTT.